The 3 T cell receptor beta chains given below trace back to one sample, sequenced in a study of shared clonotypes between healthy human individuals. Repertoires were generated with immunoSEQ multiplex PCR, while TCRdb's copy carries only in-frame clones and drops some. The data contain 740,000 or so clones, more than 70% of them seen just once; the ten biggest clones take up under 2%. The material sequenced was memory CD4+ T cells sorted from blood. As to subset: CD45RA-negative fraction. These receptors all stem from a woman in her 30s in good health.

Worth noting for this clone: Other nucleotide sequences from this sample produce the same CDR3. The rearrangement uses TRBV2 and TRBJ2-3; D may be TRBD2 (5 bases). Germline loops: CDR1 SNHLY, CDR2 FYNNEI. V lost 0 bases and J 0 bases, leaving 10 bases between the germline ends. This CDR3 is built from 16 residues. CDR3 protein: CASSEASGGSTDTQYF. In DNA form, the CDR3 reads TGTGCCAGCAGTGAAGCGAGTGGAGGCAGCACAGATACGCAGTATTTT.

The chain links TRBV6-8 to TRBJ2-7; D possibly corresponds to TRBD2 (7 bases). Looked up from germline, CDR1 is MNHGY and CDR2 is SAAAGT. Trimming pared 2 bases from V and 2 bases from J, leaving 40 bases between. The CDR3 sequence is 24 residues long. The CDR3 DNA follows: TGTGCCAGCAGTTACCTTTACAGGGTGAGGGTGACTGGCGGGAGTGGGGTAAGGCCCTACGAGCAGTACTTC. This codes for CASSYLYRVRVTGGSGVRPYEQYF.

The chain combines TRBV4-1 with TRBJ1-1; D remains ambiguous. V was cut by 3 bases and J by 1 base, with 9 bases left in between. The CDR3 runs to 14 residues. The V gene's germline CDR1 is MGHRA and CDR2 YSYEKL. The CDR3 reads CASSQWGRNTEAFF. For the CDR3, the DNA is TGCGCCAGCAGCCAGTGGGGAAGGAACACTGAAGCTTTCTTT.